These 14 T cell receptor beta chains originate from one sample sequenced in a study of blood T cell repertoires in COVID-19. Produced via immunoSEQ multiplex PCR; TCRdb's table is partial and in-frame only. The table lists roughly 200,000 clones, roughly 87% of them singletons. The sequenced material came from PBMCs or T cells enriched from blood (not recorded which). Source of these receptors: a young man with acute COVID-19.

This sequence joins TRBV27 and TRBJ2-4, with D perhaps matching TRBD2 (6 bases). The CDR3 totals 18 residues. Trimming took 3 bases from V and 0 from J, leaving 18 bases between them. Germline lookup yields CDR1 MNHEY and CDR2 SMNVEV (reference sequence). Written as DNA, the CDR3 is TGTGCCAGCAGTTTCCCGGAGGTGGGGGGTATAGCCAAAAACATTCAGTACTTC. Its translation: CASSFPEVGGIAKNIQYF.

This chain links TRBV9 with TRBJ2-6, with a tentative D call TRBD2 (7 bases). The CDR3 is 16 amino acids. Germline loops: CDR1 SGDLS, CDR2 YYNGEE. The V gene lost 3 bases and the J gene lost 2 bases, with 12 bases spanning the gap. CDR3 sequence (DNA): TGTGCCAGCAGCGAAGGGGGGGTGGCTGGGGCCAACGTCCTGACTTTC. Its protein product is CASSEGGVAGANVLTF.

The chain joins TRBV29-1 to TRBJ2-7; 9 bases agree with TRBD1. V trimming: 3 bases; J trimming: 5 bases; junction bases outside the gene matches: 5. The CDR3 length is 13 residues. CDR1 and CDR2 (germline): SQVTM, ANQGSEA. The CDR3 spells CSVDDRGRNEQYF. CDR3 sequence (DNA): TGCAGCGTTGATGACAGGGGGAGGAACGAGCAGTACTTC.

This chain connects TRBV5-4 to TRBJ2-7; 8 bases match TRBD2. CDR3 length: 15 residues. Germline V gene sequence: CDR1 SGHNT, CDR2 YYREEE (reference sequence). V shed 3 bases, J shed 7 bases, and the junction held 12 bases outside the gene matches. In nucleotides, the CDR3 is TGTGCCAGCAGCTACTTTGCGGGAGGAAGGGGGGAGCAGTACTTC. This sequence encodes CASSYFAGGRGEQYF.

This chain uses TRBV5-1 with TRBJ2-7; 8 nucleotides align to TRBD1. The CDR3 spans 15 residues. Germline loops: CDR1 SGHRS, CDR2 YFSETQ. V gave up 4 bases and J gave up 5 bases; unmatched junction bases: 11. The CDR3 bases are TGCGCCAGCAGCCCCAACCGGGACAGGAGGAACGAGCAGTACTTC. Translation: CASSPNRDRRNEQYF.

This sequence joins TRBV2 and TRBJ1-1, with 9 bases fitting TRBD1. This CDR3 comprises 14 residues. J lost 5 bases, V lost 3 bases, and 4 bases had no gene match. In germline, CDR1 is SNHLY, CDR2 FYNNEI. DNA of the CDR3: TGTGCCAGCAGTGATGGACAGGGGAGGACTGAAGCTTTCTTT. It is translated as CASSDGQGRTEAFF.

The V and J genes are TRBV5-8 and TRBJ1-2; D is perhaps TRBD1 (6 bases). The ends were cut back, 4 bases at V and 7 bases at J, with 11 bases in the middle. CDR1 SGHTS and CDR2 YDEGEE come from the germline V gene. There are 12 residues in the CDR3. The CDR3 nucleotides read TGTGCCAGCAGCGGAAACAGGGTTGGCTACACCTTC. Translating it yields CASSGNRVGYTF.

This clone was detected once. The chain uses TRBV19 and TRBJ2-7, with 8 bases aligning to TRBD1. This CDR3 has 14 residues. The V gene's germline CDR1 is LNHDA and CDR2 SQIVND (reference sequence). Trimming cost V 3 bases and J 4 bases; bases outside gene matches: 5. The CDR3 region has the DNA TGTGCCAGTAGTATGGGCAGGGGGCTATACGAGCAGTACTTC. Its translation: CASSMGRGLYEQYF.

This chain uses TRBV11-3 with TRBJ1-1; tentative D call: TRBD1 (6 bases). Trimming left V 4 bases short and J 7 bases short, with 16 bases between. This CDR3 comprises 14 residues. Germline V gives CDR1 SGHNT, CDR2 YENEEA. In nucleotides, the CDR3 is TGTGCCAGCAGCTCAAGGGGGAGAGGGGTTGAAGCTTTCTTT. It is translated as CASSSRGRGVEAFF.

The chain joins TRBV10-1 to TRBJ2-7; 7 bases line up with TRBD1. J lost 0 bases, V lost 3 bases, and 5 bases had no gene match. CDR3 length equals 15 residues. Germline-derived CDR1 and CDR2 are WNHNN and SYGVQD (reference sequence). Written as DNA, the CDR3 is TGCGCCAGCAGTGAAGCCGGGGACAGCTCCTACGAGCAGTACTTC. It yields the protein CASSEAGDSSYEQYF.

This rearrangement joins TRBV7-2 to TRBJ1-1; 8 bases align to TRBD1. Germline CDR1 and CDR2: SGHTA and FQGNSA. The CDR3 is made up of 15 amino acids. V lost 2 bases, J lost 1 base, and 3 bases stayed unmatched. The chain's CDR3 is CASSLRGQGNTEAFF. The DNA for the CDR3 is TGTGCCAGCAGCTTACGAGGACAGGGGAACACTGAAGCTTTCTTT.

The V call is TRBV7-9, the J call TRBJ2-7; 10 nucleotides align to TRBD2. V gave up 7 bases and J gave up 6 bases; unmatched junction bases: 12. CDR1 and CDR2 (germline): SEHNR, FQNEAQ (reference sequence). CDR3 length: 15 residues. The DNA for the CDR3 is TGTGCCAGCACCCTAGGGGCTAGCGGGAGAATCGAGCAGTACTTC. This encodes CASTLGASGRIEQYF.

This clone occurred once. The V gene is TRBV5-4, the J gene TRBJ2-1; TRBD2 matches at 10 bases. CDR1 is SGHNT and CDR2 is YYREEE in the germline V gene (reference sequence). V was clipped by 3 bases and J by 0 bases; unmatched bases: 9. This CDR3 has 18 amino acids. CDR3 protein: CASSSSGSTPISYNEQFF. The CDR3 region has the DNA TGTGCCAGCAGCTCTAGCGGGAGCACCCCAATCTCCTACAATGAGCAGTTCTTC.

The gene calls are TRBV24-1 and TRBJ2-1; 8 nucleotides line up with TRBD2. The CDR3 totals 18 residues. The germline CDR1 and CDR2 sequences are KGHDR and SFDVKD. J gave up 0 bases and V 3 bases, and 9 bases lay outside the gene matches. The CDR3: CATSDPGTSPYSYNEQFF. The CDR3 nucleotides read TGTGCCACCAGTGATCCCGGGACTAGTCCATACTCCTACAATGAGCAGTTCTTC.